The sample holds many counts of the clone carrying this T cell receptor beta chain. The TCRbeta library was prepared with unique molecular identifiers. TCRdb redid the calling of the PCR reads with MiXCR, one entry per CDR3 protein. Among fewer than 550,000 distinct CDR3 sequences, about 10% were seen once, and the ten largest hold about 2%. The junction had 7 bases not matched to a gene; V was cut back by 4 bases and J by 9 bases. The germline V gene encodes CDR1 MNHEY and CDR2 SMNVEV (reference sequence). This CDR3 is built from 15 residues. The data were obtained in a study of T-cell reconstitution after alpha-beta-depleted transplantation in children.

The sample was PBMCs, taken before TCRalphabeta/CD19-depleted stem cell transplant. The sequence came from a child aged 2-15 years with inherited bone marrow failure, due to receive a stem cell transplant. The gene calls are TRBV27 and TRBJ1-4; 11 bases line up with TRBD1. This CDR3 is CASSSGTGGIKKLFF. Written as DNA, the CDR3 is TGTGCCAGCAGTTCCGGGACAGGGGGAATCAAAAAACTGTTTTTT.